The clone carrying this TCR beta chain was observed a few times. This sample was taken from a study of beta chain features in type 1 diabetes. Germline CDR1 reads SGHTA; CDR2 reads FQGNSA. The CDR3 totals 16 residues. The germline V and J ends were trimmed by 5 bases and 4 bases, with 18 bases remaining between them. Every isolated RNA sample was fully reverse transcribed, so sequencing captured expressed TCRB transcripts. Profiled with immunoSEQ multiplex PCR; TCRdb holds only in-frame clones, not every one. The sample contains approximately 470,000 clones, around 28% of which appear only once. The specimen sequenced was naive CD4+ T cells from blood. The sequence came from a man aged 18 to 30 in good health. The chain employs TRBV7-2 and TRBJ1-5, with unresolved D. The CDR3 loop reads CASSPRAGSQNQPQHF. The CDR3 nucleotides read TGTGCCAGCAGCCCCCGAGCCGGTTCCCAAAATCAGCCCCAGCATTTT.